A single sample gave rise to the 27 T cell receptor beta chains below, sequenced in a study of T-cell reconstitution after alpha-beta-depleted transplantation in children. Molecular barcoding with unique molecular identifiers was used for the TCRbeta library. TCRdb redid the calling of the PCR reads with MiXCR, one entry per CDR3 protein. Of 300,000 or so distinct CDR3 sequences in the sample, approximately 23% were seen once. Sequencing used PBMCs, mostly from graft donor cells, obtained 180 days after TCRalphabeta/CD19-depleted stem cell transplant. These receptors all come from a male patient aged 10 to 17 who had a stem cell transplant for acute lymphoblastic leukemia, so the T cells may come from the graft donor.

The chain recombines TRBV5-1 with TRBJ2-7; no clear D. This CDR3 comprises 16 residues. Germline-derived CDR1 and CDR2 are SGHRS and YFSETQ. V shed 0 bases and J shed 2 bases, with 15 bases lying between them. In DNA form, the CDR3 reads TGCGCCAGCAGCTTGGAACCTTACCTCGGCACCTACGAGCAGTACTTC. It specifies CASSLEPYLGTYEQYF.

This clonotype has a handful of counts. This chain connects TRBV7-3 to TRBJ2-1; D is undetermined. With 4 bases removed from V and 5 bases from J, the gap between germline ends came to 12 bases. CDR1 and CDR2 (germline): SGHTA, FQGTGA. The CDR3 sequence is 14 residues long. DNA for the CDR3: TGTGCCAGCAGCTCGGAGAGAACAAACAATGAGCAGTTCTTC. Protein: CASSSERTNNEQFF. Combining the CDR3 with reference TRBV7-3 and TRBJ2-1 gives the whole variable domain GAGVSQTPSNKVTEKGKYVELRCDPISGHTALYWYRQSLGQGPEFLIYFQGTGAADDSGLPNDRFFAVRPEGSVSTLKIQRTERGDSAVYLCASSSERTNNEQFFGPGTRLTVL.

The chain has TRBV3-1 and TRBJ2-6; D unresolved. Germline-derived CDR1 and CDR2 are LGHDT and YNNKEL (reference sequence). This CDR3 contains 15 residues. V was clipped by 0 bases and J by 4 bases, with 7 bases between them. In DNA form, the CDR3 reads TGTGCCAGCAGCCAAGATCACTCCGGGGCCAACGTCCTGACTTTC. It encodes CASSQDHSGANVLTF.

This rearrangement joins TRBV7-9 to TRBJ1-5; 7 nucleotides align to TRBD1. Trimming removed 5 bases from V and 0 bases from J; junction bases left unmatched: 4. Germline-derived CDR1 and CDR2 are SEHNR and FQNEAQ (reference sequence). The CDR3 has 15 amino acids. The CDR3 region is CASSPGDSSNQPQHF. Written as DNA, the CDR3 is TGTGCCAGCAGCCCCGGGGACAGTAGCAATCAGCCCCAGCATTTT.

This clonotype was seen a handful of times. V gene TRBV20-1 combines with J gene TRBJ2-6; TRBD1 aligns across 7 bases. The germline CDR1 and CDR2 sequences are DFQATT and SNEGSKA (reference sequence). This CDR3 has 14 amino acids. This CDR3 reads CSGTVSSGANVLTF. Here the CDR3 DNA reads TGCTCTGGGACAGTCTCCTCTGGGGCCAACGTCCTGACTTTC.

The rearrangement joins TRBV29-1 to TRBJ2-3; possibly TRBD2 for D (6 bases). The CDR3 totals 15 residues. The V and J ends lost 5 bases and 2 bases respectively, with 17 bases between them. From germline, CDR1 is SQVTM and CDR2 ANQGSEA. CDR3 protein: CSVPREGLLTDTQYF. The CDR3 DNA is TGCAGCGTTCCTCGCGAGGGACTTCTCACAGATACGCAGTATTTT.

This chain joins TRBV12-3 or TRBV12-4 and TRBJ1-6; D is uncertain. The length of the CDR3 is 12 residues. Trimming took 3 bases from V and 9 from J, leaving 6 bases between them. The CDR3 nucleotides read TGTGCCAGCAGTTTTGGGCGTTCACCCCTCCACTTT. Translating gives CASSFGRSPLHF.

This clonotype was counted once. The chain joins TRBV4-1 to TRBJ2-4, with 8 nucleotides matching TRBD2. The ends lost 0 bases at V and 6 bases at J; junction bases unmatched: 7. The CDR3 is 16 residues long. CDR1 MGHRA and CDR2 YSYEKL come from the germline V gene. The CDR3 reads CASSQDGGLAGNIQYF. As DNA, the CDR3 is TGCGCCAGCAGCCAAGATGGGGGGCTAGCGGGAAACATTCAGTACTTC.

The chain is built from TRBV20-1 and TRBJ2-4, with 8 bases that match TRBD1. This CDR3 region has 15 residues. Looked up from germline, CDR1 is DFQATT and CDR2 is SNEGSKA (reference sequence). CDR3: CRIHRTGNTKNIQYF. The CDR3 DNA sequence: TGCAGAATCCACAGGACAGGGAATACCAAAAACATTCAGTACTTC.

The rearrangement links TRBV9 to TRBJ2-1; perhaps D is TRBD1 or TRBD2 (5 bases each). This CDR3 spans 15 amino acids. Germline lookup yields CDR1 SGDLS and CDR2 YYNGEE. Trimming took off 1 base at V and 3 bases at J, with 11 bases between the two ends. The CDR3 region has the DNA TGTGCCAGCAGCGTACTCGGGGCGGTCTACAATGAGCAGTTCTTC. Translation gives CASSVLGAVYNEQFF. The entire variable domain, with the rest obtained from reference TRBV9 and TRBJ2-1, is as follows: DSGVTQTPKHLITATGQRVTLRCSPRSGDLSVYWYQQSLDQGLQFLIQYYNGEERAKGNILERFSAQQFPDLHSELNLSSLELGDSALYFCASSVLGAVYNEQFFGPGTRLTVL.

The rearrangement joins TRBV7-2 to TRBJ2-4; unclear D gene. Germline CDR1 is SGHTA and CDR2 is FQGNSA. CDR3 length: 14 residues. The V gene lost 1 base and the J gene lost 9 bases, with 13 bases spanning the gap. CDR3 protein: CASSLVRKNTIQYF. The CDR3 nucleotides are TGTGCCAGCAGCTTAGTCCGGAAAAATACCATTCAGTACTTC.

The chain employs TRBV6-1 and TRBJ2-5, with D tentatively TRBD1 (5 bases). Per germline, CDR1 MNHNS and CDR2 SASEGT. The CDR3 covers 13 residues. V was pared by 8 bases and J by 5 bases, with 15 bases between. CDR3 sequence (DNA): TGTGCCAGCTTCTGGGGCGGAGCGGAGACCCAGTACTTC. It is translated as CASFWGGAETQYF.

On this clonotype: Since a much larger clone is just one base distant, this may be a read error. V gene TRBV29-1 combines with J gene TRBJ2-5; D is uncertain. The V and J ends lost 2 bases and 7 bases respectively, with 11 bases between them. Germline assignment: CDR1 SQVTM and CDR2 ANQGSEA. The length of the CDR3 is 12 residues. Here the CDR3 DNA reads TGCAGCGTTGAAACGAGATATGTGACCCAGTACTTC. It encodes CSVETRYVTQYF.

J is TRBJ2-7 and V is TRBV5-1; tentatively, D is TRBD1 or TRBD2 (6 bases each). Germline lookup yields CDR1 SGHRS and CDR2 YFSETQ. The CDR3 covers 16 residues. V was cut by 4 bases and J by 9 bases, with 26 bases left in between. CDR3 sequence reads: CASSPEGVREGLGQYF. Written as DNA, the CDR3 is TGCGCCAGCAGCCCGGAGGGGGTCCGCGAGGGTTTAGGGCAGTACTTC.

The V call is TRBV3-1, the J call TRBJ1-1; D unresolved. Germline V gene data show CDR1 as LGHDT and CDR2 as YNNKEL (reference sequence). The CDR3 has 14 amino acids. The V gene lost 4 bases and the J gene lost 1 base, with 10 bases spanning the gap. CDR3 in amino acids: CASSPGPENTEAFF. The CDR3 nucleotides are TGTGCCAGCAGCCCCGGACCGGAGAACACTGAAGCTTTCTTT.

This clonotype has more than one count but fewer than ten. This chain links TRBV5-1 with TRBJ2-1; 7 nucleotides align to TRBD2. The length of the CDR3 is 16 residues. V lost 4 bases, J lost 6 bases, and 13 bases stayed unmatched. The V gene's germline CDR1 is SGHRS and CDR2 YFSETQ. The CDR3, as DNA: TGCGCCAGCAGCCTTCTACTAGCGATGGACACCAATGAGCAGTTCTTC. This sequence encodes CASSLLLAMDTNEQFF. Using reference TRBV5-1 and TRBJ2-1 for the parts outside the CDR3, the full variable domain is KAGVTQTPRYLIKTRGQQVTLSCSPISGHRSVSWYQQTPGQGLQFLFEYFSETQRNKGNFPGRFSGRQFSNSRSEMNVSTLELGDSALYLCASSLLLAMDTNEQFFGPGTRLTVL.

This sequence joins TRBV10-3 and TRBJ1-1; D ambiguous. The CDR3 runs 15 residues. Germline CDR1 is ENHRY and CDR2 is SYGVKD. The V end was cut by 5 bases, the J end by 2 bases, with 15 bases between. Here the CDR3 reads CAISPRSMGNTEAFF. The DNA for the CDR3 is TGTGCCATCAGTCCCCGGTCCATGGGCAACACTGAAGCTTTCTTT.

This rearrangement joins TRBV25-1 to TRBJ1-2; unclear D gene. Germline values: CDR1 MGHDK, CDR2 SYGVNS. V was clipped by 4 bases and J by 7 bases, with 19 bases between them. CDR3 length equals 15 residues. The CDR3 DNA follows: TGTGCCAGCAGTGCCCCGGACTCGGGAATAGCTGGCTACACCTTC. This encodes CASSAPDSGIAGYTF.

This clonotype has a count of ten or more. V usage is TRBV11-2 and J usage is TRBJ2-7; perhaps TRBD1 as D (5 bases). This CDR3 is 14 amino acids long. V gave up 1 base and J gave up 4 bases, with 11 bases separating them. CDR1 and CDR2 (germline): SGHAT, FQNNGV. DNA of the CDR3: TGTGCCAGCAGCTTAGGGTCCAGGGTATACGAGCAGTACTTC. Translation: CASSLGSRVYEQYF.

The J gene is TRBJ1-5, the V gene TRBV7-9, with 8 bases lining up with TRBD1. V dropped 2 bases and J dropped 9; count of bases not matched to a gene: 0. Germline values: CDR1 SEHNR, CDR2 FQNEAQ (reference sequence). This CDR3 has 12 residues. This chain's CDR3 is CASSLTGGPQHF. Here the CDR3 DNA reads TGTGCCAGCAGCTTAACAGGGGGGCCCCAGCATTTT.

This chain joins TRBV19 and TRBJ1-6; D might be TRBD1 (5 bases). Germline V gives CDR1 LNHDA, CDR2 SQIVND (reference sequence). The length of the CDR3 is 12 residues. The V end lost 5 bases, the J end lost 14 bases, and 13 bases lay between the germline ends. CDR3 sequence (DNA): TGTGCCAGTAGTTCGGGGGACTGGGCCCTCCACTTT. Translating gives CASSSGDWALHF.

CDR3 nucleotides: TGCAGCGTTACAAACCGGACAGGGAGCACTGAAGCTTTCTTT. Its protein product is CSVTNRTGSTEAFF. The rearrangement links TRBV29-1 to TRBJ1-1; 8 nucleotides line up with TRBD1. V shed 5 bases and J 4 bases; nucleotides not matched to a gene: 9. Per the germline V gene, CDR1 is SQVTM and CDR2 is ANQGSEA. The CDR3 runs to 14 residues.

A word on this clonotype: This is likely a read error, given that the CDR3 carries no conserved phenylalanine or tryptophan at its end. The V call is TRBV7-2, the J call TRBJ2-3, with 8 bases that match TRBD2. J gave up 4 bases and V 1 base, and 1 base lay outside the gene matches. The V gene's germline CDR1 is SGHTA and CDR2 FQGNSA. The CDR3 runs 14 residues. The CDR3, as DNA: TGTGCCAGCAGCTTAGTAGCGGGGTCAGATACGCAGTATATT. Protein: CASSLVAGSDTQYI.

The sample holds a few counts of this clonotype. The rearrangement links TRBV7-2 to TRBJ1-2; TRBD1 agrees at 8 bases. The CDR3 length is 15 residues. In germline, CDR1 is SGHTA, CDR2 FQGNSA. The V gene end was trimmed by 5 bases and the J gene end by 5 bases; junction bases not matched to a gene: 10. Here the CDR3 reads CASSGRGRRFYGYTF. CDR3 DNA: TGTGCCAGCAGCGGCAGGGGGCGGCGGTTTTATGGCTACACCTTC.

This chain joins TRBV11-2 and TRBJ2-7; maybe TRBD2 (5 bases). The CDR3 runs to 13 residues. Germline V gene data show CDR1 as SGHAT and CDR2 as FQNNGV. V lost 6 bases and J 3 bases, leaving 12 bases between the germline ends. CDR3 amino acids: CASSIGGFYEQYF. In nucleotides, the CDR3 is TGTGCCAGCAGTATCGGCGGGTTCTACGAGCAGTACTTC. Drawing the rest from reference TRBV11-2 and TRBJ2-7, the complete variable domain is EAGVAQSPRYKIIEKRQSVAFWCNPISGHATLYWYQQILGQGPKLLIQFQNNGVVDDSQLPKDRFSAERLKGVDSTLKIQPAKLEDSAVYLCASSIGGFYEQYFGPGTRLTVT.

This clonotype was observed a handful of times. The V call is TRBV20-1, the J call TRBJ1-5, with D possibly TRBD1 on 6 matching bases. CDR3 length equals 14 residues. Trimming shortened V by 5 bases and J by 2 bases, and 13 bases separated the two germline ends. Germline V gene sequence: CDR1 DFQATT, CDR2 SNEGSKA (reference sequence). As DNA, the CDR3 is TGCAGTGCTGCACAGGGTACGGGCAATCAGCCCCAGCATTTT. Its translation: CSAAQGTGNQPQHF.

This clonotype appeared many times. This chain joins TRBV12-3 or TRBV12-4 and TRBJ1-3; D ambiguous. Trimming shortened V by 2 bases and J by 10 bases, and 6 bases separated the two germline ends. The CDR3 runs to 11 residues. CDR3 amino acids: CASSLQRTIYF. Here the CDR3 DNA reads TGTGCCAGCAGTTTACAGAGGACCATATATTTT.